This T cell receptor (beta chain) came from a study of blood T cell repertoires in COVID-19. V was shortened by 10 bases and J by 7 bases, with 13 bases between the two germline ends. CDR1 and CDR2 (germline): SEHNR, FQNEAQ (reference sequence). CDR3 length: 11 residues. Measured with immunoSEQ multiplex PCR; TCRdb has only the in-frame clones, and not every one. This sample yields 450,000 to 600,000 clones, of which about 90% are seen a single time; approximately 0.7% belongs to the top ten. The participants were between roughly 18 and 90 years old and came from fewer than 25 US areas. Two negative PCRs, clearance, or symptom resolution characterized the recovered Cohort 3 donors.

Sequencing used PBMCs or T cells enriched from blood (not recorded which). The sequence derives from a woman between 18 and 29 years old who had recovered from COVID-19. The chain joins TRBV7-9 to TRBJ1-2; no clear D. CDR3: CAIPLPIGYTF. As DNA, the CDR3 is TGTGCCATTCCATTACCTATTGGCTACACCTTC.